This entry lists 14 T cell receptor beta chains sequenced from one sample in a study of persistence of HIV-infected CD4 T cells. The immunoSEQ assay was version 4, run in survey mode. Produced via immunoSEQ multiplex PCR; TCRdb's table is partial and in-frame only. The table records about 40,000 clones, roughly 87% of them present only once. Their target antigens are unknown. Nonspecific anti-CD3/anti-CD28 bead stimulation represents the broad CD4+ T cell repertoire. Sorting of responding CD4+ T cells relied on upregulated CD40 ligand together with CD69. Here the sequenced sample was CD4+ T cells sorted from PBMCs after approximately 19-hour stimulation, taken from a patient who received antiretroviral therapy. These receptors all come from an adult man with HIV who was CMV-seropositive.

Only a few counts were recorded for this clone. V is TRBV7-2 and J is TRBJ1-2, with TRBD1 identical over 8 bases. The CDR3 length is 15 residues. Germline V CDR1 and CDR2: SGHTA, FQGNSA. Losses at the gene ends were 2 bases for V and 4 bases for J; bases not matched to a gene: 6. The CDR3 is CASSLQGAQSYGYTF. The CDR3 coding sequence is TGTGCCAGCAGCTTACAGGGGGCGCAGAGCTATGGCTACACCTTC.

The V and J genes are TRBV4-3 and TRBJ2-1; D not resolved. The V end lost 1 base, the J end lost 3 bases, and 16 bases lay between the germline ends. Germline V gene data show CDR1 as LGHNA and CDR2 as YSLEER. The CDR3 has 17 amino acids. CDR3 amino acids: CASSQASTGAHYNEQFF. The CDR3 DNA reads as TGCGCCAGCAGCCAAGCGTCGACCGGAGCTCACTACAATGAGCAGTTCTTC.

The V and J genes are TRBV7-2 and TRBJ2-7, with D hard to call. Deletions cut 5 bases from V and 2 bases from J, with 10 bases between. This CDR3 contains 13 residues. CDR1 and CDR2 from the germline V gene are SGHTA and FQGNSA. CDR3 nucleotides: TGTGCCAGCAGCACCCGGTGGGCCTACGAGCAGTACTTC. Amino acid sequence: CASSTRWAYEQYF.

This chain links TRBV7-2 with TRBJ1-2; possibly TRBD1 for D (5 bases). Germline CDR1 is SGHTA and CDR2 is FQGNSA. This CDR3 spans 13 amino acids. V was shortened by 1 base and J by 8 bases, with 11 bases between the two germline ends. CDR3 in amino acids: CASSLVTTGGYTF. DNA of the CDR3: TGTGCCAGCAGCTTAGTGACTACAGGCGGCTACACCTTC.

V gene TRBV9 combines with J gene TRBJ1-2; D gene ambiguous. V lost 0 bases and J 4 bases, leaving 10 bases between the germline ends. CDR3 length: 14 residues. Germline V gene sequence: CDR1 SGDLS, CDR2 YYNGEE. CDR3 sequence (DNA): TGTGCCAGCAGCGTAGAAGGCAGATCCTATGGCTACACCTTC. It encodes CASSVEGRSYGYTF.

This clone has more than one count but fewer than ten. CDR3 coding DNA: TGTGCCAGCAGCCAAGGAGGAAGCTCCTACGAGCAGTACTTC. Amino acids: CASSQGGSSYEQYF. The V and J genes are TRBV4-2 and TRBJ2-7; D not certain. The germline V gene encodes CDR1 LGHNA and CDR2 YNFKEQ. V was clipped by 1 base and J by 0 bases, with 7 bases between them. The CDR3 extends over 14 amino acids.

CDR3: CASSLGAGSQETQYF. As DNA, the CDR3 is TGTGCCAGCAGCTTAGGTGCAGGGAGCCAAGAGACCCAGTACTTC. The V and J genes are TRBV7-3 and TRBJ2-5; D possibly matches TRBD1 or TRBD2 (5 bases each). The CDR3 is 15 amino acids. Germline CDR1 reads SGHTA; CDR2 reads FQGTGA. With 2 bases removed from V and 1 base from J, the gap between germline ends came to 11 bases.

The chain joins TRBV4-1 to TRBJ1-5, with D tentatively TRBD1 (5 bases). The CDR3 totals 17 residues. The germline V gene encodes CDR1 MGHRA and CDR2 YSYEKL. V was trimmed by 1 base and J by 10 bases, leaving 23 bases between them. CDR3 in amino acids: CASSQGWASRGVSPQHF. CDR3 DNA sequence: TGCGCCAGCAGCCAAGGATGGGCGTCACGGGGGGTAAGTCCCCAGCATTTT.

The chain has TRBV5-1 and TRBJ2-7; D possibly corresponds to TRBD1 (6 bases). Deletions cut 1 base from V and 0 bases from J, with 8 bases between. The CDR3 covers 14 residues. Germline-derived CDR1 and CDR2 are SGHRS and YFSETQ. CDR3 residues: CASSLPDSSYEQYF. CDR3 nucleotides: TGCGCCAGCAGCTTGCCGGACAGCTCCTACGAGCAGTACTTC.

The rearrangement uses TRBV6-5 and TRBJ2-1; D may be TRBD1 (6 bases). The V end lost 6 bases, the J end lost 9 bases, and 12 bases lay between the germline ends. The CDR3 has 12 amino acids. Per germline, CDR1 MNHEY and CDR2 SVGAGI. CDR3 region: CASSLQGREQFF. DNA for the CDR3: TGTGCCAGCAGCTTACAGGGACGTGAGCAGTTCTTC.

This chain connects TRBV9 to TRBJ1-6, with unresolved D. Germline assignment: CDR1 SGDLS and CDR2 YYNGEE. The CDR3 is 13 amino acids. Trimming took 0 bases from V and 7 from J, leaving 5 bases between them. In DNA form, the CDR3 reads TGTGCCAGCAGCGTAGGTGGGAATTCACCCCTCCACTTT. Translating it yields CASSVGGNSPLHF.

The chain joins TRBV5-1 to TRBJ2-7, with D possibly TRBD2 on 5 matching bases. The CDR3 contains 14 residues. Germline V lookup: CDR1 SGHRS, CDR2 YFSETQ. Trimming removed 0 bases from V and 3 bases from J, with 10 bases in between. CDR3 nucleotide sequence: TGCGCCAGCAGCTTGGTCCCGGCGGGCTACGAGCAGTACTTC. Translating gives CASSLVPAGYEQYF.

The rearrangement joins TRBV18 to TRBJ1-5; 9 positions match TRBD1. V was pared by 2 bases and J by 1 base, with 3 bases of the junction left unmatched. Germline CDR1 and CDR2: KGHSH and LQKENI. This CDR3 region has 16 residues. DNA of the CDR3: TGTGCCAGCTCACCAGTAGGACAGGGGAGCAATCAGCCCCAGCATTTT. This codes for CASSPVGQGSNQPQHF.

The V gene is TRBV7-2, the J gene TRBJ2-7; D not resolved. Germline V gene data show CDR1 as SGHTA and CDR2 as FQGNSA. There are 15 residues in the CDR3. V gave up 5 bases and J gave up 0 bases, with 14 bases separating them. The CDR3 sequence is CASSPRPGFSYEQYF. CDR3 in DNA: TGTGCCAGCAGCCCCCGGCCCGGCTTCTCCTACGAGCAGTACTTC.